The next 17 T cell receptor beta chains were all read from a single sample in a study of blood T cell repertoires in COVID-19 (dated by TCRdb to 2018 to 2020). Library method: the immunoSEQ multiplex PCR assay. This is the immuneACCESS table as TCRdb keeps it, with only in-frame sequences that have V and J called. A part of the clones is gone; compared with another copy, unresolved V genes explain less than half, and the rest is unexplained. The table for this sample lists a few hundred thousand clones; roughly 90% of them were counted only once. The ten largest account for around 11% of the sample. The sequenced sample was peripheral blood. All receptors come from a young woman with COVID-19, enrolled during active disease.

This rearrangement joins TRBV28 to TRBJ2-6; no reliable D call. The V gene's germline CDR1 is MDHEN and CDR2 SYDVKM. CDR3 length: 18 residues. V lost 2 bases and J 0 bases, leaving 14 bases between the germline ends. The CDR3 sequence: CASSLIADGGSGANVLTF. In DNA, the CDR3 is TGTGCCAGCAGTTTAATAGCAGACGGCGGCTCTGGGGCCAACGTCCTGACTTTC.

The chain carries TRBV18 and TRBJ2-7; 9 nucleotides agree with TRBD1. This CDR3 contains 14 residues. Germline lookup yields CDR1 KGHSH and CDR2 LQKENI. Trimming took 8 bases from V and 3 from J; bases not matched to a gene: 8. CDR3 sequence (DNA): TGTGCCAGCAAACCGGGACAGGGAGTCTACGAGCAGTACTTC. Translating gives CASKPGQGVYEQYF.

The CDR3 spells CASSLDGKEGEKLFF. CDR3 DNA sequence: TGTGCCAGCAGCTTAGACGGGAAAGAGGGTGAAAAACTGTTTTTT. The chain combines TRBV11-2 with TRBJ1-4; D gene uncertain. The CDR3 loop spans 15 amino acids. V was cut by 0 bases and J by 7 bases, with 12 bases left in between. The germline CDR1 and CDR2 sequences are SGHAT and FQNNGV.

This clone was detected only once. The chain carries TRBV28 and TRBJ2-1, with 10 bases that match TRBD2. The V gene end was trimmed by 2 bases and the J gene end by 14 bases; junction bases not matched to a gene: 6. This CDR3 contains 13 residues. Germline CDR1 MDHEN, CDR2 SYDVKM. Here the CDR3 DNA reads TGTGCCAGCAGTTTACCGACTAGCGGGTATAAGTTCTTC. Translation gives CASSLPTSGYKFF.

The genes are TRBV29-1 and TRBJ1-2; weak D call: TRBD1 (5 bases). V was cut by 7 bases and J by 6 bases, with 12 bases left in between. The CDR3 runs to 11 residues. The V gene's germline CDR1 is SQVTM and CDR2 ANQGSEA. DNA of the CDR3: TGCAGCGGTACAGGTGGGGATGGCTACACCTTC. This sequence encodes CSGTGGDGYTF.

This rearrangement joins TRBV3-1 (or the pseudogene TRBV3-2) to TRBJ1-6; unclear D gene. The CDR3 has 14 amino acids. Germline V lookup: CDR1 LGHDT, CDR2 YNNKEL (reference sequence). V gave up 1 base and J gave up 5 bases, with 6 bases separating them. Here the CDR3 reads CASSQGLNNSPLHF. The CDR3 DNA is TGTGCCAGCAGCCAAGGACTCAATAATTCACCCCTCCACTTT.

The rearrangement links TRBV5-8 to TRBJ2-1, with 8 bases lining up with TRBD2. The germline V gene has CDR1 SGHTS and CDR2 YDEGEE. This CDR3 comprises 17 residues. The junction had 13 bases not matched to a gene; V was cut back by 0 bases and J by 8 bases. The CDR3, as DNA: TGTGCCAGCAGCTTGGATCGGGAGGGCCAAGAACTCGATGAGCAGTTCTTC. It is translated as CASSLDREGQELDEQFF.

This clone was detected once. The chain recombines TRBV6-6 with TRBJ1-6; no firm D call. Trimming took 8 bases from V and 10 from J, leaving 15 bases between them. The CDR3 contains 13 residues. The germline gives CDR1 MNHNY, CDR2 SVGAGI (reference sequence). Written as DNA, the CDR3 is TGTGCCAGCGGAGATACCTCCGAGTCACCCCTCCACTTT. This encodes CASGDTSESPLHF.

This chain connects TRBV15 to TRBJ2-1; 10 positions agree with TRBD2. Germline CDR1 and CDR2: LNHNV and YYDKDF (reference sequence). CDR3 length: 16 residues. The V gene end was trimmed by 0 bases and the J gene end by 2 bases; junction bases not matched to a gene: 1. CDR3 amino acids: CATSRDSGRPYNEQFF. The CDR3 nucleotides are TGTGCCACCAGCAGAGATAGCGGGAGGCCCTACAATGAGCAGTTCTTC.

CDR3 DNA sequence: TGTGCCAGCAGCTTGGGGGGGTTGAGACTAGCGGCCTACAATGAGCAGTTCTTC. Its protein is CASSLGGLRLAAYNEQFF. The chain employs TRBV5-4 and TRBJ2-1; 9 nucleotides align to TRBD2. With 0 bases clipped from V and 2 bases from J, the junction kept 9 bases outside the gene matches. Germline CDR1 is SGHNT and CDR2 is YYREEE (reference sequence). The CDR3 is 18 residues long.

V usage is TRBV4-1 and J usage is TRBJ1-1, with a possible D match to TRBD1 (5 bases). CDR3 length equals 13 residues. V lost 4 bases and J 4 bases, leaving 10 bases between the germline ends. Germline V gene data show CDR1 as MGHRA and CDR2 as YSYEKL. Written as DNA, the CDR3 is TGCGCCAGCAGCCTGGGAGGGGCCACTGAAGCTTTCTTT. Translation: CASSLGGATEAFF.

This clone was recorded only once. The CDR3 sequence is CASSVSGTGAYGYTF. As DNA, the CDR3 is TGTGCCAGTAGTGTTTCCGGGACAGGGGCCTATGGCTACACCTTC. The V call is TRBV19, the J call TRBJ1-2, with 10 bases matching TRBD1. Trimming cost V 5 bases and J 4 bases; bases outside gene matches: 7. Per germline, CDR1 LNHDA and CDR2 SQIVND (reference sequence). The CDR3 sequence is 15 residues long.

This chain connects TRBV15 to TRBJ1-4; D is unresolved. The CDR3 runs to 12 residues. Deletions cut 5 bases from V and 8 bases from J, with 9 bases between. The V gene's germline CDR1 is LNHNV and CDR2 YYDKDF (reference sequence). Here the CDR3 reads CATSPGGEKLFF. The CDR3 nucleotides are TGTGCCACCAGCCCAGGAGGCGAAAAACTGTTTTTT.

In nucleotides, the CDR3 is TGTGCCAGCAGTCCTTCTAGCGGGATAGGAACAGATACGCAGTATTTT. As protein: CASSPSSGIGTDTQYF. V and J are TRBV25-1 and TRBJ2-3; 9 bases map to TRBD2. Per germline, CDR1 MGHDK and CDR2 SYGVNS. Trimming cost V 5 bases and J 3 bases; bases outside gene matches: 9. The CDR3 loop spans 16 amino acids. Looking up the rest from reference TRBV25-1 and TRBJ2-3 gives the full variable domain: EADIYQTPRYLVIGTGKKITLECSQTMGHDKMYWYQQDPGMELHLIHYSYGVNSTEKGDLSSESTVSRIRTEHFPLTLESARPSHTSQYLCASSPSSGIGTDTQYFGPGTRLTVL.

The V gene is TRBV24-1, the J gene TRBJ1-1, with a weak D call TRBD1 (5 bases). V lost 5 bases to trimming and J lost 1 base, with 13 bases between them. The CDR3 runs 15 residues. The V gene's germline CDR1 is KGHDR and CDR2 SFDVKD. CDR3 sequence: CATSANGGSNTEAFF. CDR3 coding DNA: TGTGCCACCAGTGCAAATGGGGGGTCGAACACTGAAGCTTTCTTT.

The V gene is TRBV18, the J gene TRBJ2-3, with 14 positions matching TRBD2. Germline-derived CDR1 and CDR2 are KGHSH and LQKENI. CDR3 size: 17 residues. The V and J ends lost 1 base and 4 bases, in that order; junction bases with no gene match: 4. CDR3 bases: TGTGCCAGCTCACCACTAGGGACTAGCGGGAGCGCAGATACGCAGTATTTT. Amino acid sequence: CASSPLGTSGSADTQYF.

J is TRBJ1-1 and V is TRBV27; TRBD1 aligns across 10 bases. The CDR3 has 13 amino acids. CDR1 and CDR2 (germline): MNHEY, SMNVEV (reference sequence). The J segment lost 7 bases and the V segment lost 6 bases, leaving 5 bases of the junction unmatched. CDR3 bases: TGTGCCAGCAGGGGGGACAGGGGATATGAAGCTTTCTTT. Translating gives CASRGDRGYEAFF.